These T cell receptor beta chains were read from a single sample in a study of T cell responses to AZD1222 COVID-19 vaccine. Assay: immunoSEQ multiplex PCR; the TCRdb copy retains only in-frame clones and omits some. The data contain 90,000 to 150,000 clones, 75% to 95% of them singletons. The input for sequencing was peripheral blood, taken on day 0 of AZD1222 vaccination. Receptor source: an adult in good health. Both conserved end residues are part of each CDR3. The D gene is left open where the match is weak. Part of the rows lack a size; the others show once, few, many or a class for expanded clones.

D gene	V gene	J gene	clone size	CDR3 DNA	CDR3 protein
-	TRBV4-1	TRBJ1-1	-	TGCGCCAGCAGCCAAGAATCGAGCCGTTACACTGAAGCTTTCTTT	CASSQESSRYTEAFF
TRBD1	TRBV7-3	TRBJ1-6	-	TGTGCCAGCAGCCGTGGACAGGGCTCCTCACCCCTCCACTTT	CASSRGQGSSPLHF
-	TRBV7-9	TRBJ1-2	-	TGTGCCAGCAGCTCGCGGGTGGATGGCTACACCTTC	CASSSRVDGYTF
-	TRBV12-3/TRBV12-4	TRBJ2-4	-	TGTGCCAGCACCCCGGCAGGCAAAAACATTCAGTACTTC	CASTPAGKNIQYF
-	TRBV30	TRBJ1-4	-	TGTGCCTGGAACTGGATGACTAATGAAAAACTGTTTTTT	CAWNWMTNEKLFF
-	TRBV29-1	TRBJ1-2	few	TGCAGCGTCCAACAGGTCGGGGGCTATGGCTACACCTTC	CSVQQVGGYGYTF
-	TRBV7-9	TRBJ1-1	-	TGTGCCAGCAGCTTTCAGGGCGCGAACACTGAAGCTTTCTTT	CASSFQGANTEAFF
TRBD1	TRBV24-1	TRBJ2-3	-	TGTGCCACCAGTGATCCCAACAGGGGTGATACGCAGTATTTT	CATSDPNRGDTQYF
-	TRBV12-3/TRBV12-4	TRBJ1-2	-	TGTGCCAGCAGTTTGAGACGGAACTATGGCTACACCTTC	CASSLRRNYGYTF
-	TRBV2	TRBJ1-6	-	TGTGCCAGCAGTACACCCGGTGGGGCGTCGGCACCCCTCCACTTT	CASSTPGGASAPLHF
-	TRBV29-1	TRBJ2-1	-	TGCAGCGTTGAAGGGCTAGTAGACAATGAGCAGTTCTTC	CSVEGLVDNEQFF
-	TRBV7-9	TRBJ1-2	-	TGTGCCAGCAGTCCGCAGTCGAACTATGGCTACACCTTC	CASSPQSNYGYTF
-	TRBV2	TRBJ1-5	-	TGTGCCAGCAGTGAAGCGATGGGTTTCAGCAATCAGCCCCAGCATTTT	CASSEAMGFSNQPQHF
-	TRBV30	TRBJ1-6	-	TGTGCCTGGAGTGTACTGCAGGGTTCGGATTCACCCCTCCACTTT	CAWSVLQGSDSPLHF
-	TRBV19	TRBJ1-1	-	TGTGCCAGTAGTATAGTCCAGGGGTGGACTGAAGCTTTCTTT	CASSIVQGWTEAFF
-	TRBV29-1	TRBJ2-5	-	TGCAGCGTTGACAGGGGTGCAGAGACCCAGTACTTC	CSVDRGAETQYF
-	TRBV10-2	TRBJ2-3	-	TGCGCCAGCAGTGAAATAGATACGCAGTATTTT	CASSEIDTQYF
-	TRBV7-9	TRBJ2-5	-	TGTGCCAGCAGTGAAGAAGGGGAGACCCAGTACTTC	CASSEEGETQYF
-	TRBV30	TRBJ1-4	-	TGTGCCTGGAGTGTAGTGGGGAATGAAAAACTGTTTTTT	CAWSVVGNEKLFF
TRBD1	TRBV5-1	TRBJ2-7	-	TGCGCCAGCAGGGAACCGGGACAGGGGGCGCTTGAGCAGTACTTC	CASREPGQGALEQYF
-	TRBV30	TRBJ1-3	-	TGTGCCTGGAGCTCAGCACCCTCTGGAAACACCATATATTTT	CAWSSAPSGNTIYF
-	TRBV2	TRBJ1-4	-	TGTGCCAGCAGTGAAGAGGTCGAGGAAAAACTGTTTTTT	CASSEEVEEKLFF
-	TRBV25-1	TRBJ1-1	-	TGTGCTAGGGGGTGGGGGCGATTTGAAGCTTTCTTT	CARGWGRFEAFF
-	TRBV6-4	TRBJ2-2	-	TGTGCCAGCAGTCCTTCACAGACCTCCACCGGGGAGCTGTTTTTT	CASSPSQTSTGELFF
-	TRBV15	TRBJ2-1	-	TGTGCCACCAGCAGACAAGACAGTCCCAAGGGTGAGCAGTTCTTC	CATSRQDSPKGEQFF
TRBD1	TRBV5-6	TRBJ1-2	-	TGTGCCAGCAGCTTAAGACAGGGAAGCGGCTACACCTTC	CASSLRQGSGYTF
-	TRBV25-1	TRBJ2-2	-	TGTGCCAGCAGTGCCGTGTTCCCGTCGGGAACCGGGGAGCTGTTTTTT	CASSAVFPSGTGELFF
TRBD2	TRBV5-1	TRBJ2-1	-	TGCGCCAGCGGGAGGGGTAACCCTGACAATGAGCAGTTCTTC	CASGRGNPDNEQFF
-	TRBV7-8	TRBJ1-4	-	TGTGCCAGCAGCAGATTGGGACGGGAAAAACTGTTTTTT	CASSRLGREKLFF
-	TRBV18	TRBJ1-2	-	TGTGCCAGCTCACCACAGGGAATAGGCTATGGCTACACCTTC	CASSPQGIGYGYTF
-	TRBV29-1	TRBJ2-2	-	TGCACTACGTCGGGCTTGAGCACCGGGGAGCTGTTTTTT	CTTSGLSTGELFF
-	TRBV28	TRBJ1-1	-	TGTGCCAGCAGTTTGAAACAGAGAGTGAACACTGAAGCTTTCTTT	CASSLKQRVNTEAFF
-	TRBV18	TRBJ2-1	once	TGTGCCAGCTCACCAGTGTCTCTCAATGAGCAGTTCTTC	CASSPVSLNEQFF
-	TRBV12-5	TRBJ2-5	once	TGTGCTAGTGGTTTGGCCGGGACAGCGGGGGAGACCCAGTACTTC	CASGLAGTAGETQYF
TRBD1	TRBV5-8	TRBJ1-1	-	TGTGCCAGCAGCATCGGACAGGCAATGACGAACACTGAAGCTTTCTTT	CASSIGQAMTNTEAFF
TRBD2	TRBV9	TRBJ2-5	-	TGTGCCAGCAGCGAGGGACTAGCGGACACGGGAACCCAGTACTTC	CASSEGLADTGTQYF
TRBD1	TRBV28	TRBJ1-1	-	TGTGCCAGCAGAAGGACAGGGGCATTGAACACTGAAGCTTTCTTT	CASRRTGALNTEAFF
-	TRBV4-2	TRBJ1-4	few	TGTGCCAGCAGCCAAGAACCCGGGGCCAAACTGTTTTTT	CASSQEPGAKLFF
TRBD2	TRBV28	TRBJ2-2	-	TGTGCCAGTCATAAGGGCGGGGGACCGAACACCGGGGAGCTGTTTTTT	CASHKGGGPNTGELFF
TRBD1	TRBV9	TRBJ1-1	-	TGTGCCAGCAGCTCCCCCGGGACAGGGAATACTGAAGCTTTCTTT	CASSSPGTGNTEAFF
-	TRBV18	TRBJ1-2	-	TGTGCCAGCTCACCGGACAAGAACTATGGCTACACCTTC	CASSPDKNYGYTF
-	TRBV29-1	TRBJ1-5	-	TGCAGCGTTTCGCCAGCCCGAGGGCCCCAGCATTTT	CSVSPARGPQHF
TRBD1	TRBV5-1	TRBJ2-7	-	TGCGCCAGCAGCTTGTTGGGGACAGGGACCCACGAGCAGTACTTC	CASSLLGTGTHEQYF
-	TRBV6-5	TRBJ2-7	-	TGTGCCAGCACCGGGCCCTCCTACGAGCAGTACTTC	CASTGPSYEQYF
-	TRBV6-5	TRBJ1-5	-	TGTGCCAGCAGTCGCCAGGGAAATCAGCCCCAGCATTTT	CASSRQGNQPQHF
-	TRBV6-5	TRBJ1-6	-	TGTGCCAGCAGCTCGACTCGGAGTCGTTCACCCCTCCACTTT	CASSSTRSRSPLHF
-	TRBV27	TRBJ1-6	-	TGTGCCAGCAGTCCCTTCCTCTCTGGACGGTCACCCCTCCACTTT	CASSPFLSGRSPLHF
TRBD1	TRBV5-1	TRBJ1-2	-	TGCGCCAGCAGCTTGGGGGACAGGGGTCCCTATGGCTACACCTTC	CASSLGDRGPYGYTF
-	TRBV5-1	TRBJ1-6	-	TGCGCCAGCAGCTTGATTATGTCTACGGCGGCCAATTCACCCCTCCACTTT	CASSLIMSTAANSPLHF
TRBD1	TRBV2	TRBJ1-2	once	TGTGCCAGCATGCAGGACAGGGGCCCCTATGGCTACACCTTC	CASMQDRGPYGYTF
-	TRBV7-9	TRBJ2-2	-	TGTGCCAGCAGGCCACTGGGGAACGCGAACACCGGGGAGCTGTTTTTT	CASRPLGNANTGELFF
-	TRBV7-9	TRBJ1-2	-	TGTGCCAGCAGCTACCGAATAGTAGGCTACACCTTC	CASSYRIVGYTF
-	TRBV19	TRBJ1-2	-	TGTGCCAGTAACCAAAACAGGGATTCTGGCTACACCTTC	CASNQNRDSGYTF
-	TRBV7-8	TRBJ1-5	-	TGTGCCAGCAGCCGCGGGGCAGGGGATGGTCAGCCCCAGCATTTT	CASSRGAGDGQPQHF
-	TRBV24-1	TRBJ2-5	-	TGTGCCACCAGTGATTCTATGGTGACGGCTTTTGAGACCCAGTACTTC	CATSDSMVTAFETQYF